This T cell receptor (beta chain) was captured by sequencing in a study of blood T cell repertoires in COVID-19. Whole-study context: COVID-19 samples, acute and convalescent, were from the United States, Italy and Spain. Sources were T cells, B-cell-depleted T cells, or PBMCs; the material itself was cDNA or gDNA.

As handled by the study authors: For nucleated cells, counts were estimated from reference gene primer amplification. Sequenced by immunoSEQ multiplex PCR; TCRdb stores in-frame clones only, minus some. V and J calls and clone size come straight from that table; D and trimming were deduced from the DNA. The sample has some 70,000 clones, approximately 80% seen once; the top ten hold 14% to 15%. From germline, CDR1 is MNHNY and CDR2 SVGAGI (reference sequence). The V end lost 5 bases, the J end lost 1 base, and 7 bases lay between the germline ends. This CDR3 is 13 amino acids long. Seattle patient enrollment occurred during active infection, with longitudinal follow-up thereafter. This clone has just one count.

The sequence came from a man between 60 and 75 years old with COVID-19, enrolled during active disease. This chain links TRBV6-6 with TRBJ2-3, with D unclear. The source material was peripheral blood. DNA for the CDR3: TGTGCCAGCAGTAGACTTCGCACAGATACGCAGTATTTT. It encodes CASSRLRTDTQYF.